These T cell receptor beta chains were read from a single sample in a study of CD8+CD57+ T cells in acquired aplastic anemia. Using its own MiXCR run on the reads, TCRdb lists one record per CDR3 protein. The table lists roughly 280,000 distinct CDR3 sequences, approximately 60% of them singletons. Sequencing was done on a sample of sorted CD4+, CD8+, or CD8+CD57+ T cells (not recorded which) from PBMCs. These receptors were obtained from a human donor with aplastic anemia. Both conserved end residues are part of each CDR3. The order of the fields is CDR3 DNA, CDR3 protein, J gene, D gene, clone size, V gene. The D gene is left open where the match is weak. Clone size is shown for a subset of rows, as once, few, many or a class of expanded clone.

DNA: TGTGCCAGTAGACTAACCGGGGTCTATGGCTACACCTTC
CDR3: CASRLTGVYGYTF
J: TRBJ1-2
D: .
size: .
V: TRBV19

DNA: TGCGCCAGCAGCCAAGGGGCACTGAGGACGAACACTGAAGCTTTCTTT
CDR3: CASSQGALRTNTEAFF
J: TRBJ1-1
D: .
size: many
V: TRBV4-1

DNA: TGTGCCAGCGGACAGGGGGAGCACTACGAGCAGTACTTC
CDR3: CASGQGEHYEQYF
J: TRBJ2-7
D: TRBD1
size: once
V: TRBV19

DNA: TGTGCCAGCAGCTTAGCGTTTTCTAGTGCCTCCTACAATGAGCAGTTCTTC
CDR3: CASSLAFSSASYNEQFF
J: TRBJ2-1
D: .
size: .
V: TRBV7-2

DNA: TGTGCCAGCAGCGCAAGGACTAGCGGGGGCCAAGAGACCCAGTACTTC
CDR3: CASSARTSGGQETQYF
J: TRBJ2-5
D: TRBD2
size: many
V: TRBV11-2

DNA: TGCGCCAGCATAAGGGGGCCATCAGGTGATACGCAGTATTTT
CDR3: CASIRGPSGDTQYF
J: TRBJ2-3
D: TRBD1
size: many
V: TRBV5-1

DNA: TGCAGTGCTAGAGATCGGCGGCTCACAGATACGCAGTATTTT
CDR3: CSARDRRLTDTQYF
J: TRBJ2-3
D: .
size: .
V: TRBV20-1

DNA: TGTGCCAGCAGCCCCGGGCTCAACTCTGGAAACACCTTC
CDR3: CASSPGLNSGNTF
J: TRBJ1-2
D: .
size: once
V: TRBV5-4

DNA: TGTGCCAGTAGTATCGGGGGTATGAGCTATGGCTACACCTTC
CDR3: CASSIGGMSYGYTF
J: TRBJ1-2
D: .
size: many
V: TRBV19

DNA: TGCAGCGTTGAAGATGTGCCAGGCTCTTTGATCACTGAAGCTTTCTTT
CDR3: CSVEDVPGSLITEAFF
J: TRBJ1-1
D: .
size: .
V: TRBV29-1

DNA: TGTGCCAGCAGACCCACGCTTTATGGGACAGAATATGGCTACACCTTC
CDR3: CASRPTLYGTEYGYTF
J: TRBJ1-2
D: TRBD1
size: .
V: TRBV7-8

DNA: TGTGCCACCAGTGACCCGGGCCAGGGTGAGCAGTTCTTC
CDR3: CATSDPGQGEQFF
J: TRBJ2-1
D: .
size: .
V: TRBV24-1

DNA: TGCGCCAGCAGCAGTAGCGGGGGGGGAGATGAGCAGTTCTTC
CDR3: CASSSSGGGDEQFF
J: TRBJ2-1
D: TRBD2
size: .
V: TRBV10-1

DNA: TGCAGCGGTCGACCAGCGGCCGTGGGAGATACGCAGTATTTT
CDR3: CSGRPAAVGDTQYF
J: TRBJ2-3
D: .
size: .
V: TRBV29-1

DNA: TGTGCCAGCAGCTTCGGAGATACTGAAGCTTTCTTT
CDR3: CASSFGDTEAFF
J: TRBJ1-1
D: .
size: .
V: TRBV5-6

DNA: TGTGCCAGCAGCCGACAACCGGGACAGGGTAATGAAAAACTGTTTTTT
CDR3: CASSRQPGQGNEKLFF
J: TRBJ1-4
D: TRBD1
size: .
V: TRBV2

DNA: TGTGCCACCAGTGACTTGGACAGGAATAATTCACCCCTCCACTTT
CDR3: CATSDLDRNNSPLHF
J: TRBJ1-6
D: TRBD1
size: .
V: TRBV24-1

DNA: TGTGCCAGCAGTGGAGGGACAGGGGACGAGCCCCAGCATTTT
CDR3: CASSGGTGDEPQHF
J: TRBJ1-5
D: TRBD1
size: .
V: TRBV2

DNA: TGTGCCACCAGCAGAGGGCGGGGGTCCTACGAGCAGTACTTC
CDR3: CATSRGRGSYEQYF
J: TRBJ2-7
D: TRBD2
size: .
V: TRBV15

DNA: TGTGCCAGCAGCCTGAACAGGGGGAGGAGCTCCTACAATGAGCAGTTCTTC
CDR3: CASSLNRGRSSYNEQFF
J: TRBJ2-1
D: TRBD1
size: .
V: TRBV7-9

DNA: TGCGCCAGCAGTGTAGAACAGGGGGCAAGGGGAAACACCATATATTTT
CDR3: CASSVEQGARGNTIYF
J: TRBJ1-3
D: TRBD1
size: many
V: TRBV10-1

DNA: TGTGCCACCAGTGACCGGACAGGGAATGTTTTGGACGAGCAGTACTTC
CDR3: CATSDRTGNVLDEQYF
J: TRBJ2-7
D: TRBD1
size: .
V: TRBV24-1

DNA: TGTGCCAGCAGCATTAAAACGACAGGGGGCCGGTACGAGCAGTACTTC
CDR3: CASSIKTTGGRYEQYF
J: TRBJ2-7
D: TRBD1
size: .
V: TRBV6-5

DNA: TGTGCCACCAGTGAGGCAGGGAACACCGGGGAGCTGTTTTTT
CDR3: CATSEAGNTGELFF
J: TRBJ2-2
D: .
size: few
V: TRBV24-1

DNA: TGTGCCAGCAGTGAGTCAGGGTTACTTAATGAAAAACTGTTTTTT
CDR3: CASSESGLLNEKLFF
J: TRBJ1-4
D: .
size: .
V: TRBV25-1

DNA: TGTGCCAGCAGTTCGGACAGGGGTGACACTGAAGCTTTCTTT
CDR3: CASSSDRGDTEAFF
J: TRBJ1-1
D: TRBD1
size: .
V: TRBV2

DNA: TGCAGTGCCGTAAAGACGGAAATGAACACTGATGCTTTCTTT
CDR3: CSAVKTEMNTDAFF
J: TRBJ1-1
D: .
size: once
V: TRBV20-1

DNA: TGCAGTGCTCTGACTAGAGTCTACGAGCAGTACTTC
CDR3: CSALTRVYEQYF
J: TRBJ2-7
D: .
size: .
V: TRBV20-1